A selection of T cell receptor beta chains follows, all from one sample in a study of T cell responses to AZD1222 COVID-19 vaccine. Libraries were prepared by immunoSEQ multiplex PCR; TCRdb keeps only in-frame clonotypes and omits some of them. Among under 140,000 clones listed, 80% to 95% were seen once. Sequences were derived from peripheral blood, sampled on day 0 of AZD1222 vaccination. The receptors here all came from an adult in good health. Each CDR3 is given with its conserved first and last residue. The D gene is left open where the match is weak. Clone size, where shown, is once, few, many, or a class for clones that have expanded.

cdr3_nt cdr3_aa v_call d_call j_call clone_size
TGTGCCAGCAGCTTTTATATGACAGGGGGCGATGGCTACACCTTC CASSFYMTGGDGYTF TRBV5-4 TRBD1 TRBJ1-2 NA
TGTGCCAGCAGAACGGGACTTCTGGGCCTAGAGACCCAGTACTTC CASRTGLLGLETQYF TRBV2 NA TRBJ2-5 NA
TGCGCCAGCAGGCTGACAACGTCGAACACCGGGGAGCTGTTTTTT CASRLTTSNTGELFF TRBV5-1 NA TRBJ2-2 once
TGTGCCAGCAACCCGACAGTGGCAACTAATGAAAAACTGTTTTTT CASNPTVATNEKLFF TRBV19 NA TRBJ1-4 NA
TGTGCTAGTGCTACAGGGTCTGGAAACACCATATATTTT CASATGSGNTIYF TRBV12-5 NA TRBJ1-3 NA
TGCGCCAGCAGCCCCCTAGCGGGGGGGGGCAATGAGCAGTTCTTC CASSPLAGGGNEQFF TRBV4-1 TRBD2 TRBJ2-1 NA
TGTGCCAGCAGCGAGAGGAGACCTTCACCCCTCCACTTT CASSERRPSPLHF TRBV3-1/TRBV3-2 NA TRBJ1-6 NA
TGTGCCAGCAGCACCCGCTCCTACGAGCAGTACTTC CASSTRSYEQYF TRBV11-2 NA TRBJ2-7 NA
TGTGCCAGCAGCTTGCAGGGGTTCACTGGAAACACCATATATTTT CASSLQGFTGNTIYF TRBV5-6 NA TRBJ1-3 NA
TGCGCCAGCAGCCTCGGATGGACAGACTCCATGAACACTGAAGCTTTCTTT CASSLGWTDSMNTEAFF TRBV4-1 NA TRBJ1-1 NA
TGTGCCAGCAGTGAGGTCGGTACCTACGAGCAGTACTTC CASSEVGTYEQYF TRBV6-1 NA TRBJ2-7 once
TGCGCCAGCAGCTGGGACAGGGAATACGAGCAGTACTTC CASSWDREYEQYF TRBV5-1 TRBD1 TRBJ2-7 NA
TGTGCCAGCAGCTTAGCGGCGGGGAGCCCCACTGAAGCTTTCTTT CASSLAAGSPTEAFF TRBV7-9 NA TRBJ1-1 NA
TGTGCTAGTGGTTCGCGGACTAGCGGGGGGGCGAACACCGGGGAGCTGTTTTTT CASGSRTSGGANTGELFF TRBV12-5 TRBD2 TRBJ2-2 NA
TGTGCCAGCAGCCCCGGTGGCGGATTCCCCTACGAGCAGTACTTC CASSPGGGFPYEQYF TRBV9 NA TRBJ2-7 NA
TGTGCCAGCAGTGAGCAAACTAGCGGGGGGGCCAGTGAGCAGTTCTTC CASSEQTSGGASEQFF TRBV6-1 TRBD2 TRBJ2-1 NA
TGTGCCAGCAGCCACGGGAGTGTGAAGCCAAACACCATATATTTT CASSHGSVKPNTIYF TRBV3-1/TRBV3-2 NA TRBJ1-3 NA
TGTGCCAGCAGTTTGGGACCGTCAGATACGCAGTATTTT CASSLGPSDTQYF TRBV28 NA TRBJ2-3 once
TGTGCCAGCAGCCAAGATCGAGGGGGCTCTGGAAACACCATATATTTT CASSQDRGGSGNTIYF TRBV4-2 NA TRBJ1-3 NA
TGTGCCAGCAGCCCCTCCGGGACAGGGGAACGAGGGACCCAGTACTTC CASSPSGTGERGTQYF TRBV28 TRBD1 TRBJ2-5 few
TGTGCCAGCAGTTACGGGCCCGGGGATGAAGCTTTCTTT CASSYGPGDEAFF TRBV6-5 NA TRBJ1-1 once
TGTGCCAGCAGCCAATGGGGGGACGCTGAAGCTTTCTTT CASSQWGDAEAFF TRBV14 NA TRBJ1-1 NA
TGTGCCAGCAGCCTAGGAGGACAGGGGGTCCCCGGGGAGCTGTTTTTT CASSLGGQGVPGELFF TRBV7-9 TRBD1 TRBJ2-2 NA
TGTGCCGCCCAGGACAGGGGTTTACGAGGCCTTAACTATGGCTACACCTTC CAAQDRGLRGLNYGYTF TRBV19 TRBD1 TRBJ1-2 NA
TGTGCCAGCAGCGCAGGGGACAGCGGGGAAAACATTCAGTACTTC CASSAGDSGENIQYF TRBV7-9 NA TRBJ2-4 NA
TGTGCCAGCTCCCCCGTGGGGACAGGGGGTGCAAATGAGCAGTTCTTC CASSPVGTGGANEQFF TRBV18 TRBD1 TRBJ2-1 NA
TGTGCCAGCAGCTTAGGCCTGAACACTGAAGCTTTCTTT CASSLGLNTEAFF TRBV6-5 NA TRBJ1-1 few
TGTGCCAGCAGCTTAAACGGGGATTCTGGCGAGCAGTACTTC CASSLNGDSGEQYF TRBV7-3 NA TRBJ2-7 NA
TGTGCCAGCAGCTACAGGGGGCCTGGCTACACCTTC CASSYRGPGYTF TRBV13 TRBD1 TRBJ1-2 NA
TGTGCCAGCAGCTTAGATCTCCTGCAGGGGGGGTCCTACAATGAGCAGTTCTTC CASSLDLLQGGSYNEQFF TRBV11-3 NA TRBJ2-1 NA
TGCACCTACCTGGGCAGGGAGTACAATGAGCAGTTCTTC CTYLGREYNEQFF TRBV29-1 NA TRBJ2-1 NA
TGTGCCAGCAGTTTAACCGGGACAGAACGGTTCTTC CASSLTGTERFF TRBV28 TRBD1 TRBJ2-1 NA
TGTGCCAGCACGCAGCGGGGGGCGAACACCGGGGAGCTGTTTTTT CASTQRGANTGELFF TRBV3-1/TRBV3-2 TRBD2 TRBJ2-2 NA
TGCGCCAGCAGCCCAGAGACGGGGGGGAATTCACCCCTCCACTTT CASSPETGGNSPLHF TRBV5-1 NA TRBJ1-6 NA
TGTGCCAGCAGTCCCAACAGGGTCGTCCTCTCTTATGAGCAGTACTTC CASSPNRVVLSYEQYF TRBV28 NA TRBJ2-7 NA
TGTGCCAGCAGCCAAGGGGAAAAACTGTTTTTT CASSQGEKLFF TRBV28 NA TRBJ1-4 NA
TGTGCTAGTGGGATCTCGGGTGGGGGGTTAGATACGCAGTATTTT CASGISGGGLDTQYF TRBV12-5 NA TRBJ2-3 NA
TGTGCCAGCAGCCAGATTGTTGGGGGCGCAAACTATGGCTACACCTTC CASSQIVGGANYGYTF TRBV5-4 NA TRBJ1-2 NA
TGTGCCAGTAGTACCGGAAGCCTGACCGGGGAGCTGTTTTTT CASSTGSLTGELFF TRBV19 NA TRBJ2-2 NA
TGCGCCAGCAGCGGGACTAGCGGGGGACGGGAGACCCAGTACTTC CASSGTSGGRETQYF TRBV5-1 TRBD2 TRBJ2-5 NA
TGCAGCGTTGCCCGAGGGAATAATGAAAAACTGTTTTTT CSVARGNNEKLFF TRBV29-1 NA TRBJ1-4 once
TGTGCCAGTAGTGAGAGGGATTACACTGAAGCTTTCTTT CASSERDYTEAFF TRBV19 NA TRBJ1-1 NA
TGTGCCAGCAGCCGGGACAGGGGCTTTTTGGCCGGGGAGCTGTTTTTT CASSRDRGFLAGELFF TRBV7-9 TRBD1 TRBJ2-2 NA
TGTGCCAGCTCACCAGGGCAGTTTGAAGCTTTCTTT CASSPGQFEAFF TRBV18 NA TRBJ1-1 NA
TGTGCCAGTAGCACCGACAGGGAACTAATTATCTCTGGGGCCAACGTCCTGACTTTC CASSTDRELIISGANVLTF TRBV19 TRBD1 TRBJ2-6 NA